A selection of T cell receptor beta chains follows, all from one sample in a study of T cells after yellow fever vaccination. MiXCR, run by TCRdb on the 5' RACE reads, gives a single entry per CDR3 protein. Here the sample spans 500,000 to 700,000 distinct CDR3 sequences, about a fifth being singletons. The sample was PBMCs, taken 15 days after the yellow fever booster vaccination. These receptors were collected from a man between 25 and 39 years old who received the YFV17D yellow fever vaccine. CDR3s include the opening cysteine and the closing phenylalanine or tryptophan. The D gene is left open where the match is weak. The size entry is marked missing in some rows and otherwise reads once, few, many or a size class.

J | size | V | D | CDR3 | DNA
TRBJ2-1 | NA | TRBV5-4 | NA | CASSFPGTRNEQFF | TGTGCCAGCAGCTTTCCCGGGACTCGGAATGAGCAGTTCTTC
TRBJ2-7 | few | TRBV7-6 | NA | CASSFPGFNEQYF | TGTGCCAGCAGCTTCCCAGGTTTCAACGAGCAGTACTTC
TRBJ2-7 | once | TRBV5-5 | NA | CASSLFPGYNEQYF | TGTGCCAGCAGCTTGTTTCCAGGGTACAACGAGCAGTACTTC
TRBJ2-1 | few | TRBV15 | TRBD2 | CATSGRLAGGPHNEQFF | TGTGCCACCAGCGGCCGACTAGCGGGAGGCCCCCACAATGAGCAGTTCTTC
TRBJ2-7 | many | TRBV29-1 | NA | CSVGASSYEQYF | TGCAGCGTCGGTGCAAGCTCCTACGAGCAGTACTTC
TRBJ2-1 | few | TRBV29-1 | TRBD2 | CSASGLAGGSSYNEQFF | TGCAGCGCTTCGGGACTAGCGGGAGGCAGCTCCTACAATGAGCAGTTCTTC
TRBJ2-7 | NA | TRBV5-1 | NA | CARSSVLGYEQYF | TGCGCCAGAAGCTCGGTCTTGGGTTACGAGCAGTACTTC
TRBJ2-1 | few | TRBV15 | NA | CATSRGLTSEQFF | TGTGCCACCAGCAGAGGACTAACGAGTGAGCAGTTCTTC
TRBJ2-1 | few | TRBV15 | TRBD2 | CATSRPLPLAGGGNEQFF | TGTGCCACCAGCAGACCCCTTCCTCTAGCGGGAGGCGGTAATGAGCAGTTCTTC
TRBJ2-7 | NA | TRBV7-2 | TRBD2 | CASSSGTSSGAYEQYF | TGTGCCAGCAGCTCAGGGACTAGCTCAGGGGCCTACGAGCAGTACTTC
TRBJ2-3 | many | TRBV7-2 | NA | CASRQNYREDTQYF | TGTGCCAGCAGGCAAAATTACAGGGAAGATACGCAGTATTTT
TRBJ2-5 | few | TRBV10-3 | NA | CAISQPGVQETQYF | TGTGCCATCAGTCAGCCCGGGGTACAAGAGACCCAGTACTTC
TRBJ2-3 | few | TRBV29-1 | TRBD2 | CSVEDAIAGGVDTQYF | TGCAGCGTTGAAGACGCGATAGCGGGAGGGGTAGATACGCAGTATTTT
TRBJ2-1 | NA | TRBV7-6 | TRBD2 | CASSTAGGLYNEQFF | TGTGCCAGCAGTACAGCGGGAGGACTCTACAATGAGCAGTTCTTC
TRBJ2-4 | NA | TRBV3-1 | TRBD2 | CASSQVFGTSGSNIQYF | TGTGCCAGCAGCCAAGTTTTCGGGACTAGCGGGAGCAACATTCAGTACTTC
TRBJ2-7 | few | TRBV7-2 | NA | CASSPNRVLYF | TGTGCCAGCAGCCCTAACAGGGTTCTGTACTTC
TRBJ2-7 | few | TRBV20-1 | TRBD1 | CSARDTSGDSTYEQYF | TGCAGTGCTAGAGATACTTCTGGGGACAGCACCTACGAGCAGTACTTC
TRBJ2-3 | few | TRBV7-6 | NA | CASSLDLSTDTQYF | TGTGCCAGCAGCTTAGATTTGAGCACAGATACGCAGTATTTT
TRBJ2-7 | NA | TRBV12-3/TRBV12-4 | TRBD2 | CASSSGTRVEQYF | TGTGCCAGCAGTTCCGGGACTAGGGTTGAGCAGTACTTC
TRBJ2-1 | NA | TRBV5-6 | TRBD2 | CASSPRPGTSAYNEQFF | TGTGCCAGCAGCCCACGACCCGGGACTAGCGCGTACAATGAGCAGTTCTTC
TRBJ2-4 | NA | TRBV5-4 | TRBD1 | CASSPPPSGTGGNIQYF | TGTGCCAGCAGCCCGCCCCCCTCCGGGACAGGAGGAAACATTCAGTACTTC